The entry below describes one TCR beta chain. Its antigen is not identified. Trimming removed 3 bases from V and 3 bases from J, with 12 bases in between. The CDR3 has 14 amino acids. CDR1 is LNHDA, CDR2 SQIVND, per germline (reference sequence). This entry comes from a study of human T cells and chemical hapten exposure. Study-level background: Weekly administration of diphenylcyclopropenone to the scalp of patients continued throughout the roughly 22-week study. Patch tests applied 0.01% DPC to the upper back and were scored after 6 days.

The time point denotes: patch test 1, 2 weeks after DPC sensitization. Regarding treatment: therapeutic diphenylcyclopropenone sensitization with weekly scalp DPC. Sequencing started from total RNA isolated from unfractionated whole blood. General study results and limits: After DPC sensitization, TCRs above 1 in 1000 frequency showed no change.

TCRdb reprocessed the RACE reads with MiXCR, giving one entry per CDR3 protein. The table shows 55,000 to 85,000 distinct CDR3 sequences, with 9.8% occurring only once. Sequences were derived from whole blood, sampled in connection with sensitization to the hapten diphenylcyclopropenone (DPC). This chain uses TRBV19 with TRBJ2-7, with D unclear. The sequence was obtained from a woman aged 40 to 49 with alopecia areata. Some clones in this sample may be carry-over from other donors' samples. DNA for the CDR3: TGTGCCAGTAGTATCCCCGGACGGAACTACGAGCAGTACTTC. Residues: CASSIPGRNYEQYF.